This T cell receptor (beta chain) came from a study of shared clonotypes between healthy human individuals. Sequencing was performed with immunoSEQ multiplex PCR; in TCRdb, only in-frame clones are kept and a portion is missing. The sample shows around 2,000,000 clones, approximately 95% of them seen only once. The naive CD8 fraction comprised CD45RO-negative cells positively selected for CCR7 and excluded terminally differentiated effector memory CD45RA+ cells. The TCR comes from a man aged 18 to 35 in good health. The sequenced sample was naive CD8+ T cells sorted from blood.

The CDR3 DNA reads TGTGCCACCAGCAGAGGCGCACTAGCGGGTCTTAACAATGAGCAGTTCTTC. Residues: CATSRGALAGLNNEQFF. The chain has TRBV15 and TRBJ2-1; 9 positions agree with TRBD2. J was trimmed by 5 bases and V by 1 base; bases with no gene match: 9. The V gene's germline CDR1 is LNHNV and CDR2 YYDKDF (reference sequence). This CDR3 has 17 amino acids.